This T cell receptor (beta chain) was profiled in a study of CD8 T cells in Susac syndrome. RNA totalling roughly 0.45 to 1 ug underwent reverse transcription with random hexamers. Amplification of TCR beta CDR3 across 54 Vbeta and 13 Jbeta was performed with immunoSEQ multiplex PCR. Using its own MiXCR run on the immunoSEQ multiplex PCR reads, TCRdb lists one record per CDR3 protein. Seen here are around 190,000 distinct CDR3 sequences, about 95% observed once, and the top ten hold 0.1%. Sequencing was carried out using CD4+ T cells from PBMCs. The receptor was derived from a human donor in good health.

The CDR3 DNA follows: TGCAGCATCAAGCCGGGACAGGGGGCTCATGAGCAGTTCTTC. The encoded protein is CSIKPGQGAHEQFF. The rearrangement joins TRBV29-1 to TRBJ2-1, with 12 bases aligning to TRBD1. The V and J ends lost 8 bases and 8 bases, in that order; junction bases with no gene match: 10. CDR3 size: 14 residues. Per the germline V gene, CDR1 is SQVTM and CDR2 is ANQGSEA.